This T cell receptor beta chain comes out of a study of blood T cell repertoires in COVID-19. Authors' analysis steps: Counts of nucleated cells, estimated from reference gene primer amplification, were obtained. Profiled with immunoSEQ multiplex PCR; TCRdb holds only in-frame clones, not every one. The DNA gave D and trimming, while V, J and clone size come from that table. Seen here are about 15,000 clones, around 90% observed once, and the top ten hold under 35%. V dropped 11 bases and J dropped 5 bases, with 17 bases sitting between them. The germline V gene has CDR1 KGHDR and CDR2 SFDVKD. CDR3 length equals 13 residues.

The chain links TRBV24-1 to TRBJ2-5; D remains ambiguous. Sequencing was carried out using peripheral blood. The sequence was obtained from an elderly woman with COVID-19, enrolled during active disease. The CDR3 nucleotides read TGTGCCATCTCCCCCGGTGGTATGGAGACCCAGTACTTC. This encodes CAISPGGMETQYF.